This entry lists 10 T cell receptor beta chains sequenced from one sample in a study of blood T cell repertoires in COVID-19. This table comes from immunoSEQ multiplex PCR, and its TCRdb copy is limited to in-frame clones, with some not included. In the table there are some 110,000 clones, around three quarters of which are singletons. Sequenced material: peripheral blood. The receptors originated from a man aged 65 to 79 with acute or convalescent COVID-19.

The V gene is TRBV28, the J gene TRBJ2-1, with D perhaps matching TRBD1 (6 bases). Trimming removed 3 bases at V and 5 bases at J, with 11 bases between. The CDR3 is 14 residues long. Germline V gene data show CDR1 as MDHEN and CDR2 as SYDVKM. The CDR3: CASSLAGDHNEQFF. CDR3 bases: TGTGCCAGCAGTTTGGCAGGGGACCACAATGAGCAGTTCTTC.

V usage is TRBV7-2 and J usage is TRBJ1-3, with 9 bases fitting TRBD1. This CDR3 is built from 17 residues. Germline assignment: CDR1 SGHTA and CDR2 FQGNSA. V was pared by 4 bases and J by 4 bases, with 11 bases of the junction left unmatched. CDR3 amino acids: CASSSWDRDFRGNTIYF. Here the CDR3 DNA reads TGTGCCAGCAGCTCCTGGGACAGGGACTTTAGAGGAAACACCATATATTTT.

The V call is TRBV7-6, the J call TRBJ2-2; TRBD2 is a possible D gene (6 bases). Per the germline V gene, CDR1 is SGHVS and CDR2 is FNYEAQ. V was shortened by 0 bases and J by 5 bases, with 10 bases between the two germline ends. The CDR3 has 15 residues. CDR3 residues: CASSLANGRTGELFF. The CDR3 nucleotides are TGTGCCAGCAGCTTAGCCAATGGGAGGACCGGGGAGCTGTTTTTT. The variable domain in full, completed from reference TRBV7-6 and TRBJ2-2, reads GAGVSQSPRYKVTKRGQDVALRCDPISGHVSLYWYRQALGQGPEFLTYFNYEAQQDKSGLPNDRFSAERPEGSISTLTIQRTEQRDSAMYRCASSLANGRTGELFFGEGSRLTVL.

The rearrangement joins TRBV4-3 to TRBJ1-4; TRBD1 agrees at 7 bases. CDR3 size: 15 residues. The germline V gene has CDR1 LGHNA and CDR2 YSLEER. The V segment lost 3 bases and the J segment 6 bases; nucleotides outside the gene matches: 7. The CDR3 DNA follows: TGCGCCAGCAGCCATTTGGACAGGTTGGATGAAAAACTGTTTTTT. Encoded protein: CASSHLDRLDEKLFF.

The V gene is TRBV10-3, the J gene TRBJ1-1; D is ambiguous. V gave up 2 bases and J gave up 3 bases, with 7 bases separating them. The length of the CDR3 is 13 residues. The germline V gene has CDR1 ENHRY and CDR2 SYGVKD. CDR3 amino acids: CAISEEAYTEAFF. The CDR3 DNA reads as TGTGCCATCAGTGAGGAGGCATACACTGAAGCTTTCTTT.

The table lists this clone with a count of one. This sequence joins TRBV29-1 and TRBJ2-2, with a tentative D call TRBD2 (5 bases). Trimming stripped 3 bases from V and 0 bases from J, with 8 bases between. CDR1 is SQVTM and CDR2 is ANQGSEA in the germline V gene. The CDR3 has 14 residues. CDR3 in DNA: TGCAGCGTTGATTGGGAGACGAACACCGGGGAGCTGTTTTTT. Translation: CSVDWETNTGELFF.

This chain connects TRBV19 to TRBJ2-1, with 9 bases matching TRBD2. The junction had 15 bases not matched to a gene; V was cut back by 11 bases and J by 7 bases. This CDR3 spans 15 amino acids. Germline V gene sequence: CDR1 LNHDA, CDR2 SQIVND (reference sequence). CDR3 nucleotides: TGTGCCTCAACGAACCGCGGGGGGGCCGGGAATGAGCAGTTCTTC. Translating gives CASTNRGGAGNEQFF.

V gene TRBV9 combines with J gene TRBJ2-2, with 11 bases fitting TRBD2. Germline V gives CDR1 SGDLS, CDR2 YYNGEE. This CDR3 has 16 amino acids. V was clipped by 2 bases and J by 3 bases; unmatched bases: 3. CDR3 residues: CASSVGTSGDTGELFF. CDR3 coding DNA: TGTGCCAGCAGCGTCGGGACTAGCGGAGACACCGGGGAGCTGTTTTTT. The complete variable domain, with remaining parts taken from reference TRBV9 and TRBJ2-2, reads DSGVTQTPKHLITATGQRVTLRCSPRSGDLSVYWYQQSLDQGLQFLIQYYNGEERAKGNILERFSAQQFPDLHSELNLSSLELGDSALYFCASSVGTSGDTGELFFGEGSRLTVL.

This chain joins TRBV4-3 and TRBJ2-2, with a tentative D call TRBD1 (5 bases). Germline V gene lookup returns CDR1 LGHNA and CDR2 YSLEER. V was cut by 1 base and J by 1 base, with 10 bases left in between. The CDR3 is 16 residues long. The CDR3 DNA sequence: TGCGCCAGCAGCCAAGGACAGTTCTTGAACACCGGGGAGCTGTTTTTT. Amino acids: CASSQGQFLNTGELFF.

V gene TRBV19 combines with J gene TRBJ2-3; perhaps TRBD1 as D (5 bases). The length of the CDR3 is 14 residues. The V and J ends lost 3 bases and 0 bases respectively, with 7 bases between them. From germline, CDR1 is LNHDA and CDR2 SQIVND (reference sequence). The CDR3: CASSMGRSTDTQYF. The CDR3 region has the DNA TGTGCCAGTAGTATGGGGCGGAGCACAGATACGCAGTATTTT.